The 19 T cell receptor beta chains reported below all come from one sample, sequenced in a study of shared clonotypes between healthy human individuals. Assay: immunoSEQ multiplex PCR; the TCRdb copy retains only in-frame clones and omits some. The sample includes some 2,000,000 clones, about 95% seen only once; the top ten take 0.85% to 1.3%. Terminally differentiated effector memory CD45RA+ cells were excluded by CCR7 positive selection of CD45RO-negative cells. The sample was naive CD8+ T cells sorted from blood. The receptors stem from a man younger than 35 in good health.

As concerns this clone: Sequence at one end of the junction differs from germline and may be a read error. The J gene is TRBJ2-1, the V gene TRBV7-7; no clear D. This CDR3 comprises 15 residues. Looked up from germline, CDR1 is SSHAT and CDR2 is FNYEAQ (reference sequence). The CDR3 reads CASSADRSSYNEQFF. As DNA, the CDR3 is TGTGCTAGCAGCGCAGACCGGAGCTCCTACAATGAGCAGTTCTTC.

In its sample, this clone was seen once. This chain links TRBV30 with TRBJ2-7; the match to TRBD1 covers 7 bases. The CDR3 totals 14 residues. The junction had 5 bases not matched to a gene; V was cut back by 3 bases and J by 0 bases. From germline, CDR1 is GTSNPN and CDR2 SVGIG (reference sequence). The DNA for the CDR3 is TGTGCCTGGAGAGGGACAGATTCCTCCTACGAGCAGTACTTC. It translates to CAWRGTDSSYEQYF.

V gene TRBV15 combines with J gene TRBJ1-6, with D possibly TRBD1 on 5 matching bases. V was trimmed by 3 bases and J by 5 bases, leaving 14 bases between them. The CDR3 totals 16 residues. Looked up from germline, CDR1 is LNHNV and CDR2 is YYDKDF (reference sequence). In nucleotides, the CDR3 is TGTGCCACCAGCAGTAACCGGGACGCAGATAATTCACCCCTCCACTTT. The encoded protein is CATSSNRDADNSPLHF.

V is TRBV27 and J is TRBJ1-6; 8 bases are shared with TRBD1. The CDR3 runs to 15 residues. Germline values: CDR1 MNHEY, CDR2 SMNVEV (reference sequence). The junction had 6 bases not matched to a gene; V was cut back by 4 bases and J by 7 bases. CDR3 DNA sequence: TGTGCCAGCAGTTCCCGGACAGGGATAAATTCACCCCTCCACTTT. Translation: CASSSRTGINSPLHF.

The chain has TRBV10-3 and TRBJ1-2, with TRBD1 as a possible D gene (5 bases). The V gene lost 10 bases and the J gene lost 0 bases, with 12 bases spanning the gap. Looked up from germline, CDR1 is ENHRY and CDR2 is SYGVKD. This CDR3 contains 13 residues. CDR3 sequence reads: CATGGYANYGYTF. The CDR3 DNA reads TGTGCCACCGGGGGATACGCTAACTATGGCTACACCTTC.

The chain couples TRBV14 to TRBJ2-3; D remains ambiguous. The V and J ends lost 4 bases and 4 bases respectively, with 12 bases between them. The V gene's germline CDR1 is SGHDN and CDR2 FVKESK. The CDR3 loop spans 14 amino acids. CDR3 amino acids: CASSRTRGPDTQYF. The CDR3 DNA follows: TGTGCCAGCAGCCGAACCCGTGGGCCAGATACGCAGTATTTT.

V and J are TRBV5-1 and TRBJ2-5, with 8 nucleotides matching TRBD2. There are 15 residues in the CDR3. The trim removed 4 bases at V and 2 bases at J, leaving 7 bases unmatched. From germline, CDR1 is SGHRS and CDR2 YFSETQ. CDR3 nucleotides: TGCGCCAGCAGCATACGACTAGCGCCACAAGAGACCCAGTACTTC. It yields the protein CASSIRLAPQETQYF.

In nucleotides, the CDR3 is TGTGCCAGCAGCTTTGGTCCAGGTCTCGAGCAGTACTTC. Residues: CASSFGPGLEQYF. V and J are TRBV5-6 and TRBJ2-7; no clear D. The V gene lost 2 bases and the J gene lost 6 bases, with 12 bases spanning the gap. The CDR3 has 13 residues. Germline V gene data show CDR1 as SGHDT and CDR2 as YYEEEE.

V and J are TRBV19 and TRBJ2-1; 9 bases agree with TRBD2. J was trimmed by 5 bases and V by 4 bases; bases with no gene match: 3. CDR3 length equals 14 residues. The germline V gene has CDR1 LNHDA and CDR2 SQIVND (reference sequence). CDR3 in amino acids: CASSRTSADNEQFF. CDR3 DNA sequence: TGTGCCAGTAGTAGGACTAGCGCGGACAATGAGCAGTTCTTC.

In nucleotides, the CDR3 is TGTGCCAGCACAGTGGGAGGGCCGTACAATGAGCAGTTCTTC. Its translation: CASTVGGPYNEQFF. This chain links TRBV27 with TRBJ2-1, with 7 bases lining up with TRBD2. The CDR3 covers 14 residues. V dropped 7 bases and J dropped 4; count of bases not matched to a gene: 7. The germline V gene has CDR1 MNHEY and CDR2 SMNVEV (reference sequence).

The DNA of the CDR3 is TGTGCCTGGAGTGTATTGGGGCCGGGGGAGACCCAGTACTTC. It yields the protein CAWSVLGPGETQYF. V and J are TRBV30 and TRBJ2-5; D is possibly TRBD1 or TRBD2 (5 bases each). With 0 bases removed from V and 5 bases from J, the gap between germline ends came to 13 bases. Germline values: CDR1 GTSNPN, CDR2 SVGIG (reference sequence). The CDR3 consists of 14 residues.

V is TRBV29-1 and J is TRBJ1-4; 11 bases line up with TRBD1. From germline, CDR1 is SQVTM and CDR2 ANQGSEA. The trim removed 4 bases at V and 0 bases at J, leaving 1 base unmatched. The CDR3 is 15 amino acids. The CDR3 spells CSVGDRGATNEKLFF. The CDR3 DNA sequence: TGCAGCGTTGGGGACAGGGGGGCAACTAATGAAAAACTGTTTTTT.

This clone was recorded only once. The chain uses TRBV5-1 and TRBJ2-7, with 8 positions matching TRBD1. CDR1 and CDR2 (germline): SGHRS, YFSETQ. Germline trimming cut 4 bases from V and 4 bases from J; bases unmatched to any gene: 7. This CDR3 contains 14 residues. The CDR3 DNA reads as TGCGCCAGCAGCGGTACAGGGGGGAGGTACGAGCAGTACTTC. This codes for CASSGTGGRYEQYF. Using reference TRBV5-1 and TRBJ2-7 for the parts outside the CDR3, the full variable domain is KAGVTQTPRYLIKTRGQQVTLSCSPISGHRSVSWYQQTPGQGLQFLFEYFSETQRNKGNFPGRFSGRQFSNSRSEMNVSTLELGDSALYLCASSGTGGRYEQYFGPGTRLTVT.

The chain links TRBV7-9 to TRBJ2-1; D is tentatively TRBD1 or TRBD2 (5 bases each). This CDR3 contains 14 residues. The germline V gene has CDR1 SEHNR and CDR2 FQNEAQ (reference sequence). The germline V and J ends were trimmed by 5 bases and 7 bases, with 15 bases remaining between them. The CDR3 DNA follows: TGTGCCAGCAGCGTAACCGGGGCCGAGAATGAGCAGTTCTTC. This translates into CASSVTGAENEQFF.

CDR3 residues: CASSSIQGAVYEQYF. The CDR3 bases are TGTGCCAGCAGTTCCATTCAGGGGGCTGTCTACGAGCAGTACTTC. The genes are TRBV27 and TRBJ2-7; TRBD1 matches 8 bases. V shed 4 bases, J shed 3 bases, and the junction held 8 bases outside the gene matches. The CDR3 totals 15 residues. Germline V gives CDR1 MNHEY, CDR2 SMNVEV (reference sequence).

The V gene is TRBV10-1, the J gene TRBJ2-7; D remains ambiguous. Trimming shortened V by 3 bases and J by 4 bases, and 7 bases separated the two germline ends. This CDR3 contains 12 residues. Germline V gene sequence: CDR1 WNHNN, CDR2 SYGVQD (reference sequence). The CDR3 region is CASSDEIYEQYF. The CDR3, as DNA: TGCGCCAGCAGTGATGAAATATACGAGCAGTACTTC.

The chain carries TRBV6-5 and TRBJ1-1, with D hard to call. CDR1 and CDR2 (germline): MNHEY, SVGAGI. Trimming removed 7 bases from V and 0 bases from J, with 12 bases in between. This CDR3 contains 14 residues. This CDR3 reads CASKLVYMNTEAFF. For the CDR3, the DNA is TGTGCCAGCAAACTGGTCTACATGAACACTGAAGCTTTCTTT.

This sequence joins TRBV5-1 and TRBJ2-3; 9 nucleotides agree with TRBD2. CDR3 size: 17 residues. Germline loops: CDR1 SGHRS, CDR2 YFSETQ. J was trimmed by 3 bases and V by 2 bases; bases with no gene match: 10. The CDR3 spells CASSFGLAGLLTDTQYF. DNA of the CDR3: TGCGCCAGCAGCTTTGGGCTAGCGGGATTACTGACAGATACGCAGTATTTT.

The CDR3 DNA is TGTGCCACCTACCGTGAGCCTAACTATGGCTACACCTTC. It specifies CATYREPNYGYTF. The J gene is TRBJ1-2, the V gene TRBV6-1, with D hard to call. Germline values: CDR1 MNHNS, CDR2 SASEGT. This CDR3 has 13 amino acids. Trimming shortened V by 10 bases and J by 0 bases, and 12 bases separated the two germline ends.